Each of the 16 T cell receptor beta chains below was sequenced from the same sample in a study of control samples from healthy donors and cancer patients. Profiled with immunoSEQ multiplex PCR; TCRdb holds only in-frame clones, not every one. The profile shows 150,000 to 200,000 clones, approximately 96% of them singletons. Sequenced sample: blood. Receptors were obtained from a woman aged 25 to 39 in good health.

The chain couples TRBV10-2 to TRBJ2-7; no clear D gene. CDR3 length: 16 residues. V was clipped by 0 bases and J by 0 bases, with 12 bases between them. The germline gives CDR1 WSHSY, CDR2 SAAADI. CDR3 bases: TGCGCCAGCAGTGAGTCAATAGGCGTGGGCTCCTACGAGCAGTACTTC. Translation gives CASSESIGVGSYEQYF.

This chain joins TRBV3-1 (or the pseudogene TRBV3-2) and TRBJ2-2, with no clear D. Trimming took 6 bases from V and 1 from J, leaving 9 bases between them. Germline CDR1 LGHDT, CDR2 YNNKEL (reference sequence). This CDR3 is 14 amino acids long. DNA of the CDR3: TGTGCCAGCAGGCCCTCGGGGAACACCGGGGAGCTGTTTTTT. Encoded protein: CASRPSGNTGELFF.

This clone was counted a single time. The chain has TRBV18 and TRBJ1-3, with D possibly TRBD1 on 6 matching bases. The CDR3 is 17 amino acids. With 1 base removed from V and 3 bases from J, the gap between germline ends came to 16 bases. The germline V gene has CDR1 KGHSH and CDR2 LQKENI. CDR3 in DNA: TGTGCCAGCTCACCACAAAAACAAGGGGGAAATGGAAACACCATATATTTT. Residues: CASSPQKQGGNGNTIYF. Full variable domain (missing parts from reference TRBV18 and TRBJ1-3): NAGVMQNPRHLVRRRGQEARLRCSPMKGHSHVYWYRQLPEEGLKFMVYLQKENIIDESGMPKERFSAEFPKEGPSILRIQQVVRGDSAAYFCASSPQKQGGNGNTIYFGEGSWLTVV.

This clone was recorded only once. CDR3 nucleotides: TGTGCCACCAGCAGGGGGGGGGTAGACTATGGCTACACCTTC. Its translation is CATSRGGVDYGYTF. V and J are TRBV15 and TRBJ1-2, with D possibly TRBD1 on 5 matching bases. Deletions cut 3 bases from V and 3 bases from J, with 11 bases between. The length of the CDR3 is 14 residues. Germline-derived CDR1 and CDR2 are LNHNV and YYDKDF (reference sequence).

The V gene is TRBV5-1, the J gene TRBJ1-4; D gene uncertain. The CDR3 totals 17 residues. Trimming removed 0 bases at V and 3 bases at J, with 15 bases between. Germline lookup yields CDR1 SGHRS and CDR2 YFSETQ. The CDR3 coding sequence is TGCGCCAGCAGCTTGGCCAGCGCCCGGGGTTCTAATGAAAAACTGTTTTTT. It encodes CASSLASARGSNEKLFF.

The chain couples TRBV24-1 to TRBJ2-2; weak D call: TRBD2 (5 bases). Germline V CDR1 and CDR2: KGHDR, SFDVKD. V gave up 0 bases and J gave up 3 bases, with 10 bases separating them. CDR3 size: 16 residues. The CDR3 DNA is TGTGCCACCAGTGATTTGCGTTACGGGGACACCGGGGAGCTGTTTTTT. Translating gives CATSDLRYGDTGELFF.

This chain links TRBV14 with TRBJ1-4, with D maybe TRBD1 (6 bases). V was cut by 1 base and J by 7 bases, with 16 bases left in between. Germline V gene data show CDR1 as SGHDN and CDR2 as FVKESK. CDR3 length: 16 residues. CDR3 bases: TGTGCCAGCAGCCAAGTTTCTGGACAGTATGGTGAAAAACTGTTTTTT. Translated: CASSQVSGQYGEKLFF.

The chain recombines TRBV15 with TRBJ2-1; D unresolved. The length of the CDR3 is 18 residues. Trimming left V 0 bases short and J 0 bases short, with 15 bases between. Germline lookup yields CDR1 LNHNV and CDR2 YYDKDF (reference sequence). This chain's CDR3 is CATSRDLGSPTSYNEQFF. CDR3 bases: TGTGCCACCAGCAGAGATTTAGGTAGCCCGACCTCCTACAATGAGCAGTTCTTC.

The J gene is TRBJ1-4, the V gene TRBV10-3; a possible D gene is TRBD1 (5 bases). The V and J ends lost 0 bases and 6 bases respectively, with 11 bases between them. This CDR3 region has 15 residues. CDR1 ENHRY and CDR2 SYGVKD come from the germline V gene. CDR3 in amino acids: CAISESGASDEKLFF. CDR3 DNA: TGTGCCATCAGTGAGTCAGGGGCTTCTGATGAAAAACTGTTTTTT.

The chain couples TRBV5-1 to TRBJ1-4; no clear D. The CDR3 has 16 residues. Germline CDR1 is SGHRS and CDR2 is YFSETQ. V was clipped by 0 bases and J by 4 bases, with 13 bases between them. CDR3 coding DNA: TGCGCCAGCAGCTTGGGGGCCGCCGTTCATAATGAAAAACTGTTTTTT. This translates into CASSLGAAVHNEKLFF.

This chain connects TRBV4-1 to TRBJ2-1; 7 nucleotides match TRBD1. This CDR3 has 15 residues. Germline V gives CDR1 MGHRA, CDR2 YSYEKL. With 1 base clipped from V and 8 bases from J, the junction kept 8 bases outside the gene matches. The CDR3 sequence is CASSQGTTGVDEQFF. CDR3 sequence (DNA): TGCGCCAGCAGCCAAGGTACCACAGGGGTCGATGAGCAGTTCTTC.

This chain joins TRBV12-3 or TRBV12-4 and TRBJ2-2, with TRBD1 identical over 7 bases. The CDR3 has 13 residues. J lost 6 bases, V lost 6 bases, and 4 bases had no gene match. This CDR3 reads CASSVTGAGELFF. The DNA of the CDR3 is TGTGCCAGCAGCGTAACAGGGGCCGGGGAGCTGTTTTTT.

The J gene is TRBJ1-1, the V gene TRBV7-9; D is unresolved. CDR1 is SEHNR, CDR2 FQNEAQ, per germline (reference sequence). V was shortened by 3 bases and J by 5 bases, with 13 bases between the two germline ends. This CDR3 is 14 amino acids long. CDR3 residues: CASSFQGLETEAFF. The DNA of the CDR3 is TGTGCCAGCAGCTTCCAAGGTCTCGAGACTGAAGCTTTCTTT.

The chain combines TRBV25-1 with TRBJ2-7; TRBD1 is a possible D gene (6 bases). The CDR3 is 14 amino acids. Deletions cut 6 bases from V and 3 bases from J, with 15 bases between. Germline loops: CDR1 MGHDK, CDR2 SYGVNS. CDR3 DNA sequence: TGTGCCAGCAGCGCCGCCGGGGACAACTACGAGCAGTACTTC. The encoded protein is CASSAAGDNYEQYF.

The DNA for the CDR3 is TGTGCCAGCACCTCTGGAGGGCCAGGGGAGCAGTTCTTC. Its translation: CASTSGGPGEQFF. The V and J genes are TRBV7-3 and TRBJ2-1; perhaps TRBD2 as D (6 bases). V lost 7 bases to trimming and J lost 10 bases, with 17 bases between them. This CDR3 contains 13 residues. The germline gives CDR1 SGHTA, CDR2 FQGTGA.

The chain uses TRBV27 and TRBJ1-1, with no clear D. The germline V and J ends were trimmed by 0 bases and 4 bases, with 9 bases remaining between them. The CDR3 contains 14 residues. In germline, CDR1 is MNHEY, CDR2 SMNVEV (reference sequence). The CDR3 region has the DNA TGTGCCAGCAGTTTATCCACGGGCCTCACTGAAGCTTTCTTT. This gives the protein CASSLSTGLTEAFF.